These T cell receptor beta chains were read from a single sample in a study of shared clonotypes between healthy human individuals. Clones were sequenced by immunoSEQ multiplex PCR, and TCRdb holds only the in-frame ones, with some missing. The sample has a few million clones, 85% to 95% seen once; the top ten hold around 0.38%. The sample consisted of naive CD4+ T cells from PBMCs. The origin of the receptors is a young man in good health. Some clones in this sample may be carry-over from other donors' samples. Both conserved end residues are part of each CDR3. The order of the fields is D gene, clone size, V gene, J gene, CDR3 DNA, CDR3 protein. A D gene is named only where the DNA matches it firmly. Where a row states a size, it is once, few, many or the class of an expanded clone; other rows omit it.

D: -; size: -; V: TRBV4-3; J: TRBJ2-5; DNA: TGCGCCAGCAGCCAAGATCGCACCCAGACCCAGTACTTC; CDR3: CASSQDRTQTQYF
D: TRBD2; size: -; V: TRBV25-1; J: TRBJ2-7; DNA: TGTGCCAGCAGCGATTGGGGACTAGCGGGAAACGAGCAGTACTTC; CDR3: CASSDWGLAGNEQYF
D: -; size: -; V: TRBV6-5; J: TRBJ1-2; DNA: TGTGCCAGCAGTTATCTTGGGGGGCGGTCAACCTATGGCTACACCTTC; CDR3: CASSYLGGRSTYGYTF
D: -; size: -; V: TRBV11-2; J: TRBJ1-4; DNA: TGTGCCAGCAGCGAAAACAGGGCAACTAATGAAAAACTGTTTTTT; CDR3: CASSENRATNEKLFF
D: -; size: -; V: TRBV19; J: TRBJ2-1; DNA: TGTGCCAGTAGTATAGATGGCGGCTCCTACAATGAGCAGTTCTTC; CDR3: CASSIDGGSYNEQFF
D: -; size: -; V: TRBV18; J: TRBJ1-3; DNA: TGTGCCAGCTCACCACCGAACAGGGACATAGGAAACACCATATATTTT; CDR3: CASSPPNRDIGNTIYF
D: -; size: -; V: TRBV19; J: TRBJ1-2; DNA: TGTGCCAGTAGTGAACAGTCCTTAGGTGGCTACACCTTC; CDR3: CASSEQSLGGYTF
D: -; size: -; V: TRBV10-1; J: TRBJ2-5; DNA: TGCGCCAGCAGTGAGGGGGCGGTAGAGACCCAGTACTTC; CDR3: CASSEGAVETQYF
D: TRBD2; size: -; V: TRBV9; J: TRBJ2-1; DNA: TGTGCCAGCAGCCGAATGGGGAGCGGGACCTACAATGAGCAGTTCTTC; CDR3: CASSRMGSGTYNEQFF
D: -; size: -; V: TRBV19; J: TRBJ1-1; DNA: TGTGCCAGTAGTATGAGAGGACCGACAGGGAACACTGAAGCTTTCTTT; CDR3: CASSMRGPTGNTEAFF
D: -; size: -; V: TRBV11-2; J: TRBJ2-7; DNA: TGTGCCAGCAGCTTCCCCGGGACGATCGAGCAGTACTTC; CDR3: CASSFPGTIEQYF
D: -; size: -; V: TRBV5-1; J: TRBJ2-5; DNA: TGCGCCAGCAGCTTGGGGTCCACAGGGTCGGAGACCCAGTACTTC; CDR3: CASSLGSTGSETQYF
D: -; size: -; V: TRBV9; J: TRBJ1-2; DNA: TGTGCCAGCAGCCCTCAGGGCGGCTATGGCTACACCTTC; CDR3: CASSPQGGYGYTF
D: TRBD1; size: -; V: TRBV28; J: TRBJ1-1; DNA: TGTGCCAGCAGTTTAGGTGGGACAGGGGAGGCCCTGAACACTGAAGCTTTCTTT; CDR3: CASSLGGTGEALNTEAFF
D: -; size: -; V: TRBV7-8; J: TRBJ2-1; DNA: TGTGCCAGCACATTCGGTCCCTCCTACAATGAGCAGTTCTTC; CDR3: CASTFGPSYNEQFF
D: -; size: -; V: TRBV18; J: TRBJ1-1; DNA: TGTGCCAGCTCCCTTGTTTCTGTAAGCGCCGACACTGAAGCTTTCTTT; CDR3: CASSLVSVSADTEAFF
D: -; size: -; V: TRBV5-1; J: TRBJ2-5; DNA: TGCGCCAGCAGCTTGGACACACCGACCTTGCGGACCCAGTACTTC; CDR3: CASSLDTPTLRTQYF
D: TRBD2; size: -; V: TRBV14; J: TRBJ2-1; DNA: TGTGCCAGCAGGCCTCTACTAGCGGGATCAGGGAATGAGCAGTTCTTC; CDR3: CASRPLLAGSGNEQFF
D: -; size: -; V: TRBV6-5; J: TRBJ1-5; DNA: TGTGCCAGCAGTTACGATCGGTATCAGCCCCAGCATTTT; CDR3: CASSYDRYQPQHF
D: TRBD1; size: -; V: TRBV10-1; J: TRBJ1-2; DNA: TGCGCCAGCAGTGCCGGAACCGGGACAGGGGTTTACTGCAACTATGGCTACACCTTC; CDR3: CASSAGTGTGVYCNYGYTF
D: TRBD2; size: -; V: TRBV6-1; J: TRBJ2-1; DNA: TGTGCCAGCAGGCCTAGCGGGAGTTACAATGAGCAGTTCTTC; CDR3: CASRPSGSYNEQFF
D: -; size: -; V: TRBV28; J: TRBJ1-4; DNA: TGTGCCAGCAGGCACGATGGCAGGGTTAATGAAAAACTGTTTTTT; CDR3: CASRHDGRVNEKLFF
D: TRBD2; size: -; V: TRBV29-1; J: TRBJ2-3; DNA: TGCAGCGTAGCCGCGGCGGGAGTGACAGATACGCAGTATTTT; CDR3: CSVAAAGVTDTQYF
D: -; size: once; V: TRBV6-1; J: TRBJ2-7; DNA: TGTGCCTCCGCGGCGCTGGGGGAGCAGTACTTC; CDR3: CASAALGEQYF
D: -; size: -; V: TRBV29-1; J: TRBJ2-7; DNA: TGCAGCGTTGGGGCCGGCACCTACGAGCAGTACTTC; CDR3: CSVGAGTYEQYF
D: -; size: -; V: TRBV9; J: TRBJ2-7; DNA: TGTGCCAGCAGCGTAGAAGTTGACCCGCTCTCCTACGAGCAGTACTTC; CDR3: CASSVEVDPLSYEQYF
D: -; size: -; V: TRBV18; J: TRBJ1-1; DNA: TGTGCCAGCTCACCCCTGACAGGGAACACTGAAGCTTTCTTT; CDR3: CASSPLTGNTEAFF
D: TRBD2; size: -; V: TRBV4-1; J: TRBJ2-7; DNA: TGCGCCAGCAGCCAAGGACTAGCGGGGAGCTACGAGCAGTACTTC; CDR3: CASSQGLAGSYEQYF
D: -; size: -; V: TRBV28; J: TRBJ1-1; DNA: TGTGCCAGCAGCCCTCAGGCCACGAGGGGGTACACTGAAGCTTTCTTT; CDR3: CASSPQATRGYTEAFF
D: TRBD2; size: -; V: TRBV27; J: TRBJ2-5; DNA: TGTGCCAGCAGTTCTCCTCGACTAGCGGGACGGGAGACCCAGTACTTC; CDR3: CASSSPRLAGRETQYF
D: TRBD2; size: -; V: TRBV11-2; J: TRBJ2-7; DNA: TGTGCCAGCAACAACCTGAGGACTAGCGGGAGGGTATCTAAGCAGTACTTC; CDR3: CASNNLRTSGRVSKQYF
D: -; size: -; V: TRBV27; J: TRBJ2-2; DNA: TGTGCCAGCAGTCCATCGCGAATCACCGGGGAGCTGTTTTTT; CDR3: CASSPSRITGELFF
D: -; size: -; V: TRBV19; J: TRBJ1-3; DNA: TGTGCCAGTAGTATGACCAAGTCCCCTCCTGGAAACACCATATATTTT; CDR3: CASSMTKSPPGNTIYF
D: -; size: -; V: TRBV27; J: TRBJ2-2; DNA: TGTGCCAGCAACAGACCGGCGGGCGACGGCACCGGGGAGCTGTTTTTT; CDR3: CASNRPAGDGTGELFF
D: -; size: -; V: TRBV10-1; J: TRBJ1-1; DNA: TGCGCCAGCAGGCTGGGGAGTATGACTGAAGCTTTCTTT; CDR3: CASRLGSMTEAFF